One sample yielded the 24 T cell receptor beta chains listed below, sequenced in a study of blood T cell repertoires in COVID-19. Here immunoSEQ multiplex PCR was the method, and the copy in TCRdb shows in-frame clones only, minus some. The repertoire holds around 210,000 clones, with roughly nine tenths as singletons. The specimen was PBMCs or T cells enriched from blood (not recorded which). The receptors come from a woman aged 18 to 35 who had recovered from COVID-19.

The chain is built from TRBV6-4 and TRBJ2-2, with 7 nucleotides matching TRBD1. With 7 bases clipped from V and 4 bases from J, the junction kept 24 bases outside the gene matches. Germline CDR1 is MRHNA and CDR2 is SNTAGT. The CDR3 spans 20 residues. In DNA form, the CDR3 reads TGTGCCAGCACTAACCAACCTAAAGACAGGGCGCCATATCGCACCGGGGAGCTGTTTTTT. This gives the protein CASTNQPKDRAPYRTGELFF.

This chain joins TRBV4-1 and TRBJ1-4; a weak D match, TRBD1 (6 bases). Deletions cut 4 bases from V and 5 bases from J, with 14 bases between. CDR3 length equals 15 residues. Germline-derived CDR1 and CDR2 are MGHRA and YSYEKL. The CDR3, as DNA: TGCGCCAGCAGCCCTACGGGGGGCCTGAATGAAAAACTGTTTTTT. It yields the protein CASSPTGGLNEKLFF.

The J gene is TRBJ1-2, the V gene TRBV27; no reliable D call. Germline CDR1 and CDR2: MNHEY and SMNVEV (reference sequence). Trimming removed 5 bases at V and 2 bases at J, with 15 bases between. CDR3 size: 15 residues. As DNA, the CDR3 is TGTGCCAGCAGTCCCCGGCCGGAGCCGAACTATGGCTACACCTTC. It specifies CASSPRPEPNYGYTF.

The rearrangement joins TRBV11-2 to TRBJ1-3, with 7 bases fitting TRBD1. Unmatched junction bases numbered 11, after V lost 5 bases and J lost 4 bases. The germline V gene has CDR1 SGHAT and CDR2 FQNNGV. The CDR3 contains 16 residues. The CDR3 spells CASSRPGQAKGNTIYF. CDR3 DNA sequence: TGTGCCAGCAGCCGTCCTGGACAGGCGAAGGGAAACACCATATATTTT.

The V gene is TRBV5-6, the J gene TRBJ2-7; the D gene is possibly TRBD1 (5 bases). Germline CDR1 reads SGHDT; CDR2 reads YYEEEE. V was cut by 4 bases and J by 5 bases, with 19 bases left in between. The CDR3 loop spans 15 amino acids. For the CDR3, the DNA is TGTGCCAGCAGCCCGGTGGCGTTAGGGGTCCACGAGCAGTACTTC. Residues: CASSPVALGVHEQYF.

This chain connects TRBV3-1 (or the pseudogene TRBV3-2) to TRBJ2-3; tentatively, D is TRBD2 (5 bases). This CDR3 has 15 amino acids. CDR1 LGHDT and CDR2 YNNKEL come from the germline V gene (reference sequence). Trimming left V 6 bases short and J 3 bases short, with 16 bases between. CDR3 nucleotide sequence: TGTGCCAGCAGTCCGGAGGACGCCGGTACAGATACGCAGTATTTT. Translation: CASSPEDAGTDTQYF.

This clone was detected a few times. The V call is TRBV7-9, the J call TRBJ2-7; TRBD1 aligns across 8 bases. This CDR3 has 15 amino acids. V lost 5 bases and J lost 3; bases outside the gene matches: 9. Germline V lookup: CDR1 SEHNR, CDR2 FQNEAQ (reference sequence). The CDR3 protein is CASSPGQGYHYEQYF. The CDR3 region has the DNA TGTGCCAGCAGCCCCGGACAGGGCTATCACTACGAGCAGTACTTC.

This clone was counted a single time. The chain uses TRBV3-1 (or the pseudogene TRBV3-2) and TRBJ1-1; D remains ambiguous. Trimming shortened V by 0 bases and J by 1 base, and 9 bases separated the two germline ends. CDR1 LGHDT and CDR2 YNNKEL come from the germline V gene (reference sequence). The CDR3 is made up of 15 amino acids. The CDR3 reads CASSQDTLGNTEAFF. DNA for the CDR3: TGTGCCAGCAGCCAAGATACGCTCGGGAACACTGAAGCTTTCTTT.

This clone occurred once. The V gene is TRBV12-3 or TRBV12-4, the J gene TRBJ1-2, with 7 positions matching TRBD1. The trim removed 6 bases at V and 4 bases at J, leaving 5 bases unmatched. The length of the CDR3 is 13 residues. DNA of the CDR3: TGTGCCAGCAGCCTCGACAGGGTCTATGGCTACACCTTC. Protein: CASSLDRVYGYTF.

This clone was detected only once. The chain combines TRBV18 with TRBJ1-5; 7 positions agree with TRBD1. The V and J ends lost 5 bases and 0 bases, in that order; junction bases with no gene match: 10. Germline V CDR1 and CDR2: KGHSH, LQKENI. The CDR3 totals 17 residues. The CDR3 DNA reads TGTGCCAGCTCATACGCTCCGGGACAGCTTAGCAATCAGCCCCAGCATTTT. This gives the protein CASSYAPGQLSNQPQHF.

V gene TRBV7-8 combines with J gene TRBJ2-7; D ambiguous. The CDR3 is 13 amino acids. Germline CDR1 is SGHVS and CDR2 is FQNEAQ. V lost 5 bases and J lost 3, with 11 bases in between. CDR3 loop: CASSEQQVYEQYF. CDR3 bases: TGTGCCAGCAGCGAACAGCAGGTCTACGAGCAGTACTTC.

This clone was recorded only once. The J gene is TRBJ2-7, the V gene TRBV28; D might be TRBD2 (6 bases). CDR3 size: 16 residues. Trimming left V 6 bases short and J 6 bases short, with 24 bases between. In germline, CDR1 is MDHEN, CDR2 SYDVKM. CDR3 region: CASSQEPGAARSEQYF. CDR3 nucleotide sequence: TGTGCCAGCAGCCAAGAACCGGGAGCCGCTAGGTCCGAGCAGTACTTC.

The chain carries TRBV10-1 and TRBJ2-5; D is ambiguous. This CDR3 is 12 amino acids long. V dropped 7 bases and J dropped 5 bases, with 11 bases sitting between them. Germline V gene data show CDR1 as WNHNN and CDR2 as SYGVQD (reference sequence). The CDR3 sequence is CASTCPGETQYF. As DNA, the CDR3 is TGCGCCAGCACCTGCCCCGGGGAGACCCAGTACTTC.

The chain employs TRBV5-8 and TRBJ1-1; 7 bases align to TRBD1. The CDR3 has 13 amino acids. The germline V gene encodes CDR1 SGHTS and CDR2 YDEGEE. The ends lost 2 bases at V and 5 bases at J; junction bases unmatched: 3. CDR3 in DNA: TGTGCCAGCAGCTTAACAGGGGCTACTGAAGCTTTCTTT. It yields the protein CASSLTGATEAFF. Supplemented by reference TRBV5-8 and TRBJ1-1, the full variable domain reads EAGVTQSPTHLIKTRGQQATLRCSPISGHTSVYWYQQALGLGLQFLLWYDEGEERNRGNFPPRFSGRQFPNYSSELNVNALELEDSALYLCASSLTGATEAFFGQGTRLTVV.

The rearrangement joins TRBV3-1 (or the pseudogene TRBV3-2) to TRBJ2-7, with 10 bases identical to TRBD1. V shed 5 bases, J shed 6 bases, and the junction held 7 bases outside the gene matches. Germline V gene lookup returns CDR1 LGHDT and CDR2 YNNKEL (reference sequence). The CDR3 spans 14 residues. The CDR3 here is CASSFSGQGIEQYF. CDR3 in DNA: TGTGCCAGCAGCTTTTCGGGACAGGGGATCGAGCAGTACTTC.

By frequency in the sample, this clone is large (0.1 to 1%). The chain joins TRBV2 to TRBJ2-2; the D is unclear. The CDR3 has 15 residues. Trimming left V 0 bases short and J 2 bases short, with 7 bases between. The germline gives CDR1 SNHLY, CDR2 FYNNEI. CDR3: CASSEAGPNTGELFF. The CDR3 DNA follows: TGTGCCAGCAGTGAAGCGGGCCCTAACACCGGGGAGCTGTTTTTT.

This clone was seen once. The chain has TRBV28 and TRBJ2-5; D is perhaps TRBD2 (5 bases). This CDR3 spans 13 amino acids. Germline V lookup: CDR1 MDHEN, CDR2 SYDVKM. Trimming cost V 7 bases and J 5 bases, with 14 bases left between them. CDR3 loop: CASTTGMGETQYF. For the CDR3, the DNA is TGTGCCAGCACCACGGGGATGGGGGAGACCCAGTACTTC. The variable domain in full, completed from reference TRBV28 and TRBJ2-5, reads DVKVTQSSRYLVKRTGEKVFLECVQDMDHENMFWYRQDPGLGLRLIYFSYDVKMKEKGDIPEGYSVSREKKERFSLILESASTNQTSMYLCASTTGMGETQYFGPGTRLLVL.

V usage is TRBV7-9 and J usage is TRBJ1-1; D possibly corresponds to TRBD1 (6 bases). Germline CDR1 and CDR2: SEHNR and FQNEAQ (reference sequence). V lost 1 base, J lost 11 bases, and 20 bases lay in between. The CDR3 sequence is 15 residues long. CDR3 region: CASSLVGGAYGRAFF. The CDR3 DNA reads TGTGCCAGCAGCTTAGTCGGGGGGGCCTATGGCCGGGCTTTCTTT.

In this sample, this clone turned up once. V and J are TRBV7-9 and TRBJ2-6, with D possibly being TRBD2 (6 bases). The CDR3 contains 18 residues. V gave up 0 bases and J gave up 0 bases, with 12 bases separating them. CDR1 and CDR2 from the germline V gene are SEHNR and FQNEAQ (reference sequence). CDR3 sequence: CASSLAGGHLSGANVLTF. CDR3 bases: TGTGCCAGCAGCTTAGCGGGGGGTCACCTCTCTGGGGCCAACGTCCTGACTTTC.

V usage is TRBV4-1 and J usage is TRBJ2-7; maybe TRBD1 (5 bases). The CDR3 length is 15 residues. In germline, CDR1 is MGHRA, CDR2 YSYEKL. V was trimmed by 1 base and J by 3 bases, leaving 13 bases between them. The CDR3 here is CASSQGLSRGYEQYF. The CDR3 DNA reads TGCGCCAGCAGCCAAGGACTTTCAAGGGGCTACGAGCAGTACTTC.

This clone occurred once. This sequence joins TRBV3-1 (or the pseudogene TRBV3-2) and TRBJ1-3, with D possibly matching TRBD1 (5 bases). Deletions cut 1 base from V and 1 base from J, with 11 bases between. The germline V gene has CDR1 LGHDT and CDR2 YNNKEL (reference sequence). The CDR3 sequence is 16 residues long. The CDR3 nucleotides read TGTGCCAGCAGCCAAGTCTCAGGGCCTTCTGGAAACACCATATATTTT. Translation: CASSQVSGPSGNTIYF.

V and J are TRBV6-6 and TRBJ2-3, with 7 bases aligning to TRBD2. This CDR3 is 14 amino acids long. Germline V gene data show CDR1 as MNHNY and CDR2 as SVGAGI (reference sequence). V shed 2 bases and J 4 bases; nucleotides not matched to a gene: 3. Written as DNA, the CDR3 is TGTGCCAGCAGTTACAGTGGGGGGGCAGATACGCAGTATTTT. As protein: CASSYSGGADTQYF.

CDR3 bases: TGCAGCGTTGAAGATTCTAGCGGTCGGTGGGCGGATACGCAGTATTTT. This sequence encodes CSVEDSSGRWADTQYF. The chain links TRBV29-1 to TRBJ2-3; 7 bases agree with TRBD2. Unmatched junction bases numbered 12, after V lost 0 bases and J lost 6 bases. This CDR3 comprises 16 residues. Germline V lookup: CDR1 SQVTM, CDR2 ANQGSEA.

The chain uses TRBV19 and TRBJ1-2; D not resolved. The CDR3 has 14 amino acids. Trimming shortened V by 5 bases and J by 5 bases, and 15 bases separated the two germline ends. The germline gives CDR1 LNHDA, CDR2 SQIVND (reference sequence). In DNA, the CDR3 is TGTGCCAGTAGTGATCGTCTGGAGTGGTATGGCTACACCTTC. Translation: CASSDRLEWYGYTF.